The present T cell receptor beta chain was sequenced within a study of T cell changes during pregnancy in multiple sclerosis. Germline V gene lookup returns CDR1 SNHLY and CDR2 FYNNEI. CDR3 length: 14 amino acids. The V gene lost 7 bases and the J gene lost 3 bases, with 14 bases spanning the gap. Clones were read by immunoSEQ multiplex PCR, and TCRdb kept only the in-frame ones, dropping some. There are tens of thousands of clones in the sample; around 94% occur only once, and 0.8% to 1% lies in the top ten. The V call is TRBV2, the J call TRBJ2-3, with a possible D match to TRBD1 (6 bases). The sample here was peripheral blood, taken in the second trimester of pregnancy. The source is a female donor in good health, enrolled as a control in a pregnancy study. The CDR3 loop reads CASKRNRATDTQYF. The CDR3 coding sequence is TGTGCCAGCAAACGAAACAGGGCAACAGATACGCAGTATTTT.